These 16 T cell receptor beta chains share one sample of origin, sequenced in a study of PD-1 blockade in classical Hodgkin lymphoma. The time point denotes: cycle 4 day 1 (C4D1), after five to seven weeks of nivolumab. Brentuximab vedotin exposure varied among the patients, all of whom had relapsed after autologous stem cell transplantation. Here immunoSEQ multiplex PCR was the method, and the copy in TCRdb shows in-frame clones only, minus some. The sample consists of 45,000 to 55,000 clones, 65% to 80% of them appearing once. This specimen consisted of peripheral blood mononuclear cells (PBMCs), obtained before the fourth cycle of nivolumab. Receptors were obtained from a human donor with classical Hodgkin lymphoma.

This clone appeared a single time. The chain joins TRBV21-1 to TRBJ2-7; the D segment call TRBD1 is taken from the table without a DNA check. TRBV21-1 is a pseudogene. The length of the CDR3 is 11 residues. The CDR3 sequence: CASPGPHEQYF. The CDR3 coding sequence is TGTGCCAGCCCTGGGCCCCACGAGCAGTACTTC.

The chain links TRBV5-6 to TRBJ2-1; D is perhaps TRBD1 or TRBD2 (5 bases each). Germline loops: CDR1 SGHDT, CDR2 YYEEEE. The CDR3 extends over 15 amino acids. Trimming removed 2 bases at V and 4 bases at J, with 13 bases between. The CDR3 sequence: CASSLPGSGYNEQFF. The CDR3 DNA is TGTGCCAGCAGCTTACCAGGGTCGGGATACAATGAGCAGTTCTTC. The full variable domain, in which reference TRBV5-6 and TRBJ2-1 provide the parts outside the CDR3, is DAGVTQSPTHLIKTRGQQVTLRCSPKSGHDTVSWYQQALGQGPQFIFQYYEEEERQRGNFPDRFSGHQFPNYSSELNVNALLLGDSALYLCASSLPGSGYNEQFFGPGTRLTVL.

As regards this clone: Different DNA sequences within this sample yield the same CDR3. The chain combines TRBV7-2 with TRBJ2-5; D is perhaps TRBD1 (5 bases). Germline V gene data show CDR1 as SGHTA and CDR2 as FQGNSA. V was clipped by 1 base and J by 1 base, with 7 bases between them. There are 14 residues in the CDR3. The CDR3 protein is CASSLGGSQETQYF. The CDR3 nucleotides read TGTGCCAGCAGCTTAGGGGGCAGCCAAGAGACCCAGTACTTC.

The CDR3 is CASSLGRELAKNIQYF. The CDR3 nucleotides are TGTGCCAGCAGTTTAGGCAGGGAACTGGCCAAAAACATTCAGTACTTC. V is TRBV28 and J is TRBJ2-4; D perhaps matches TRBD1 (5 bases). This CDR3 contains 16 residues. Deletions cut 2 bases from V and 1 base from J, with 12 bases between. Germline CDR1 is MDHEN and CDR2 is SYDVKM.

The CDR3, as DNA: TGTGCCAGCAGCAGCCTGATGGGGGCAGGGGGGAACACTGAAGCTTTCTTT. It is translated as CASSSLMGAGGNTEAFF. The V gene is TRBV28, the J gene TRBJ1-1, with 7 positions matching TRBD1. Trimming at V came to 6 bases and at J to 1 base, leaving 14 bases not matched to a gene. The CDR3 runs to 17 residues. Germline V gives CDR1 MDHEN, CDR2 SYDVKM. The variable domain in full, with the rest retrieved from reference TRBV28 and TRBJ1-1, is DVKVTQSSRYLVKRTGEKVFLECVQDMDHENMFWYRQDPGLGLRLIYFSYDVKMKEKGDIPEGYSVSREKKERFSLILESASTNQTSMYLCASSSLMGAGGNTEAFFGQGTRLTVV.

This clone was counted a single time. The J gene is TRBJ1-1, the V gene TRBV11-3, with D unclear. The V and J ends lost 5 bases and 7 bases respectively, with 14 bases between them. This CDR3 has 13 residues. Germline V gene sequence: CDR1 SGHNT, CDR2 YENEEA. The CDR3 is CASSDPSNGEAFF. The CDR3, as DNA: TGTGCCAGCAGCGACCCAAGTAACGGTGAAGCTTTCTTT. The full variable domain, with the rest looked up from reference TRBV11-3 and TRBJ1-1, is EAGVVQSPRYKIIEKKQPVAFWCNPISGHNTLYWYLQNLGQGPELLIRYENEEAVDDSQLPKDRFSAERLKGVDSTLKIQPAELGDSAVYLCASSDPSNGEAFFGQGTRLTVV.

This sequence joins TRBV21-1 and TRBJ1-1; TRBD1 reflects the table's D call only, with no check against the DNA. TRBV21-1 is termed a pseudogene. CDR3 length: 15 residues. CDR3 in DNA: TGTGCCAGCAGCACATCACAGGGAGAGAGGACTGAAGCTTTCTTT. It codes for CASSTSQGERTEAFF.

V is TRBV7-9 and J is TRBJ2-4; either TRBD1 or TRBD2 may supply D (7 bases each). CDR3 length equals 17 residues. With 4 bases removed from V and 5 bases from J, the gap between germline ends came to 21 bases. Germline V gene sequence: CDR1 SEHNR, CDR2 FQNEAQ (reference sequence). The CDR3 sequence is CASSSPAGQTVENIQYF. CDR3 nucleotide sequence: TGTGCCAGCAGCTCGCCAGCGGGACAGACGGTCGAAAACATTCAGTACTTC.

CDR3 loop: CASSIQGHTSYEQYF. CDR3 bases: TGTGCCAGTAGTATTCAAGGACATACTTCCTACGAGCAGTACTTC. This sequence joins TRBV19 and TRBJ2-7; tentative D call: TRBD1 (5 bases). With 3 bases removed from V and 1 base from J, the gap between germline ends came to 13 bases. The CDR3 runs to 15 residues. CDR1 and CDR2 from the germline V gene are LNHDA and SQIVND (reference sequence).

This chain connects TRBV5-4 to TRBJ2-7, with 12 bases identical to TRBD2. Germline V lookup: CDR1 SGHNT, CDR2 YYREEE (reference sequence). This CDR3 spans 16 amino acids. V shed 4 bases, J shed 6 bases, and the junction held 11 bases outside the gene matches. The CDR3 spells CASSPSSGRARTEQYF. CDR3 DNA sequence: TGTGCCAGCAGCCCTTCTAGCGGGAGGGCCAGGACCGAGCAGTACTTC.

The J gene is TRBJ1-2, the V gene TRBV10-3; D is possibly TRBD1 (6 bases). CDR1 ENHRY and CDR2 SYGVKD come from the germline V gene. V was cut by 3 bases and J by 4 bases, with 9 bases left in between. This CDR3 is built from 13 residues. CDR3 amino acids: CAISDGGGYGYTF. CDR3 bases: TGTGCCATCAGTGATGGGGGCGGCTATGGCTACACCTTC.

The chain combines TRBV2 with TRBJ2-1; 12 bases fit TRBD2. This CDR3 comprises 15 residues. V was clipped by 8 bases and J by 7 bases; unmatched bases: 9. Germline assignment: CDR1 SNHLY and CDR2 FYNNEI. CDR3 in DNA: TGTGCCAGCTCTTCGACTAGCGGGAGAGGGAATGAGCAGTTCTTC. This sequence encodes CASSSTSGRGNEQFF. Together with reference TRBV2 and TRBJ2-1, the CDR3 gives the full variable domain: EPEVTQTPSHQVTQMGQEVILRCVPISNHLYFYWYRQILGQKVEFLVSFYNNEISEKSEIFDDQFSVERPDGSNFTLKIRSTKLEDSAMYFCASSSTSGRGNEQFFGPGTRLTVL.

Concerning this clone itself: A far larger clone is just one base off, so this is likely a read error. Other DNA sequences in this specimen translate into the identical CDR3. The chain links TRBV7-2 to TRBJ2-7; possible D gene TRBD2, 7 bases. The V gene lost 5 bases and the J gene lost 3 bases, with 17 bases spanning the gap. Germline V lookup: CDR1 SGHTA, CDR2 FQGNSA. The CDR3 sequence is 15 residues long. The CDR3 DNA follows: TGTGCCAGCAGCCAAGAACGGGGGGCCCGCTACGAGCAGTACTTC. Protein product: CASSQERGARYEQYF.

The J gene is TRBJ2-1, the V gene TRBV28, with 12 bases fitting TRBD1. CDR1 is MDHEN, CDR2 SYDVKM, per germline. The CDR3 extends over 14 amino acids. The V and J ends lost 5 bases and 8 bases, in that order; junction bases with no gene match: 4. CDR3 nucleotides: TGTGCCAGCAGTGCCCGGGACAGGGGGCATGAGCAGTTCTTC. It translates to CASSARDRGHEQFF.

This clone appeared a few times. V and J are TRBV9 and TRBJ1-2; D gene unclear. Deletions cut 0 bases from V and 4 bases from J, with 10 bases between. This CDR3 region has 14 residues. Germline V lookup: CDR1 SGDLS, CDR2 YYNGEE. The CDR3 bases are TGTGCCAGCAGCGTAGATCAGATTTCCTATGGCTACACCTTC. It is translated as CASSVDQISYGYTF. The complete variable domain, with remaining parts taken from reference TRBV9 and TRBJ1-2, reads DSGVTQTPKHLITATGQRVTLRCSPRSGDLSVYWYQQSLDQGLQFLIQYYNGEERAKGNILERFSAQQFPDLHSELNLSSLELGDSALYFCASSVDQISYGYTFGSGTRLTVV.

The chain combines TRBV18 with TRBJ2-3; D might be TRBD1 (6 bases). The CDR3 runs to 14 residues. Trimming stripped 5 bases from V and 3 bases from J, with 12 bases between. Germline values: CDR1 KGHSH, CDR2 LQKENI. The CDR3 DNA reads TGTGCCAGCTCATTCACAGGGTCGACAGATACGCAGTATTTT. This sequence encodes CASSFTGSTDTQYF.